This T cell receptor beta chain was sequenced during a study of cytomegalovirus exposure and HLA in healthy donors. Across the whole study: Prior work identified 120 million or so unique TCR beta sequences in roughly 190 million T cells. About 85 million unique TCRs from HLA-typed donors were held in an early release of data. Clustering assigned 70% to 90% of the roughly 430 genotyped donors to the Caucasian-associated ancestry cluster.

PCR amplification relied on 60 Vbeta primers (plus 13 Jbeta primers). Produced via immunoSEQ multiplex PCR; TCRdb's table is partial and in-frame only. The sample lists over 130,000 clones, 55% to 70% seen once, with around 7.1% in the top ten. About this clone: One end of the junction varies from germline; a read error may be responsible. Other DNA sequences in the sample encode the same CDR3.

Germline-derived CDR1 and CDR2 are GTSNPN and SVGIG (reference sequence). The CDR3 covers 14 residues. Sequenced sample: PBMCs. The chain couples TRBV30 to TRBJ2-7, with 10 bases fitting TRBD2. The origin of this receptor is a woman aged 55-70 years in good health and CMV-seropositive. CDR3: CAWKREGSSYEQYF. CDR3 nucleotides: TGCGCCTGGAAGCGGGAGGGGAGCTCCTACGAGCAGTACTTC.